The following is a TCR beta chain sequence with its context. The record originates from a study of cytomegalovirus exposure and HLA in healthy donors. Primers: 60 Vbeta forward and 13 Jbeta reverse. TCRdb keeps only in-frame clones here, not all; method: immunoSEQ multiplex PCR. Of roughly 180,000 clones detected, roughly 80% appear once; the ten largest clones hold about 1.3%. J was trimmed by 2 bases and V by 1 base; bases with no gene match: 2. Germline V CDR1 and CDR2: SGHNT, YYREEE (reference sequence). The CDR3 is 14 amino acids. This chain uses TRBV5-4 with TRBJ2-7; TRBD1 matches 8 bases. Source material: PBMCs. This sequence originates from a man aged 30 to 45 in good health and CMV-seronegative. This CDR3 reads CASSLRGQAYEQYF. The CDR3 DNA reads as TGTGCCAGCAGCTTGAGGGGACAGGCCTACGAGCAGTACTTC.